Here is one T cell receptor (beta chain) with its context. The antigen is not known. This CDR3 is also generated by other DNA sequences in the sample. Germline loops: CDR1 DFQATT, CDR2 SNEGSKA (reference sequence). The length of the CDR3 is 11 residues. V gave up 5 bases and J gave up 4 bases, with 9 bases separating them. The method was immunoSEQ multiplex PCR; TCRdb's version includes in-frame clones alone and lacks a portion of them. In the table there are around 31,000 clones, 70% to 85% of which are singletons. This entry comes from a study of STAT5B mutations in CD4+ large granular lymphocyte leukemia. General study findings and limits: Data were not HLA-matched across samples. Patient CD4-sorted repertoires stayed more clonal than healthy ones after leukemic-clone removal.

The sequencing input was CD4+ T cells from blood buffy coats. This TCR was recovered from a human donor in good health. The chain joins TRBV20-1 to TRBJ2-7, with D perhaps TRBD1 (5 bases). DNA for the CDR3: TGCAGTGCTCGCCAGGGTTACGAGCAGTACTTC. Protein sequence: CSARQGYEQYF.